This T cell receptor (beta chain) emerged from a study of identical twins. This clonotype was detected only a few times. TCRdb fed the 5' RACE reads into MiXCR, producing one record per CDR3 protein. The profile shows some 560,000 distinct CDR3 sequences, roughly 9.5% of them singletons. Separately, the same data were catalogued under a study of yellow fever vaccine responses in identical twins.

Input material: PBMCs. This TCR was recovered from a woman between 18 and 29 years old in good health.

DNA of the CDR3: TGTGCCAGCAGCCCGGGGACTAGCGGGGGTGGTGAGCAGTTCTTC. Translation: CASSPGTSGGGEQFF. The V gene is TRBV9, the J gene TRBJ2-1, with TRBD2 matching 14 bases. Germline values: CDR1 SGDLS, CDR2 YYNGEE. Germline trimming cut 4 bases from V and 9 bases from J; bases unmatched to any gene: 6. The length of the CDR3 is 15 residues. Full variable domain (remainder filled in from reference TRBV9 and TRBJ2-1): DSGVTQTPKHLITATGQRVTLRCSPRSGDLSVYWYQQSLDQGLQFLIQYYNGEERAKGNILERFSAQQFPDLHSELNLSSLELGDSALYFCASSPGTSGGGEQFFGPGTRLTVL.